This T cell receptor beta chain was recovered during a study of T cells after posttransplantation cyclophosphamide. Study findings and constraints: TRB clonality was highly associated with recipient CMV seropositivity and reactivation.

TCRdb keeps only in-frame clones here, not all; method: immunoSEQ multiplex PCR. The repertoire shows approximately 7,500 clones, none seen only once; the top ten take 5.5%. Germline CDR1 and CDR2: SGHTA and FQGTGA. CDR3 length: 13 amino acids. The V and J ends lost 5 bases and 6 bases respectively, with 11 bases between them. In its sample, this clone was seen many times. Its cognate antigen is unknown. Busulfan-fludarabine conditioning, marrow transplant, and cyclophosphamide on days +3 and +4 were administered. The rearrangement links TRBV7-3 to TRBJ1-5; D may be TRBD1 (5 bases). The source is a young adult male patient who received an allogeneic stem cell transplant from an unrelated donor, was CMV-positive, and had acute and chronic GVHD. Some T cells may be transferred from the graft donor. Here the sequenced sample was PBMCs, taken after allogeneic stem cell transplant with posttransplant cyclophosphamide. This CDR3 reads CASSGGEGQPQHF. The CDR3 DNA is TGTGCCAGCAGCGGGGGGGAGGGTCAGCCCCAGCATTTT.